A selection of T cell receptor beta chains follows, all from one sample in a study of blood T cell repertoires in COVID-19. Only in-frame clones appear in the TCRdb table, and some are missing; sequencing was by immunoSEQ multiplex PCR. The data hold tens of thousands of clones, with almost 90% observed a single time. Sequenced material: peripheral blood. Receptors originate from a human donor with active COVID-19. The donor label of this sample is uncertain. Each CDR3 is given with its conserved first and last residue. The order of the fields is CDR3 length, J gene, clone size, D gene, V gene, CDR3 protein, CDR3 DNA. D genes are given only for firm matches. Rows may omit the clone size; those that give it use once, few, many or a size class.

>15|TRBJ2-3|NA|TRBD2|TRBV3-1/TRBV3-2
CASSNIAGLTDTQYF
TGTGCCAGCAGCAATATAGCGGGCCTCACAGATACGCAGTATTTT
>16|TRBJ2-5|NA|NA|TRBV9
CASSVDRGFRVETQYF
TGTGCCAGCAGCGTAGACCGCGGGTTTCGGGTAGAGACCCAGTACTTC
>14|TRBJ1-5|few|NA|TRBV7-2
CASSLDSSNQPQHF
TGTGCCAGCAGCTTAGACAGTAGCAATCAGCCCCAGCATTTT
>15|TRBJ1-3|NA|NA|TRBV5-1
CASSLERPSGNTIYF
TGCGCCAGCAGCTTGGAGCGACCGTCTGGAAACACCATATATTTT
>15|TRBJ2-3|once|NA|TRBV14
CASSQGTGRADTQYF
TGTGCCAGCAGCCAAGGGACAGGGAGGGCAGATACGCAGTATTTT
>16|TRBJ1-2|NA|NA|TRBV27
CASSFSAAGYYYGYTF
TGTGCCAGCAGTTTCTCCGCGGCAGGGTACTACTATGGCTACACCTTC
>15|TRBJ1-2|NA|NA|TRBV7-2
CASSSTGGTYYGYTF
TGTGCCAGCAGTTCCACCGGGGGGACGTACTATGGCTACACCTTC
>15|TRBJ1-1|NA|TRBD1|TRBV15
CATSTWDRQNTEAFF
TGTGCCACCAGCACTTGGGACAGACAGAACACTGAAGCTTTCTTT
>17|TRBJ1-2|NA|TRBD1|TRBV7-9
CASSLDRGQLLSYGYTF
TGTGCCAGCAGCCTCGACAGGGGCCAACTACTAAGCTATGGCTACACCTTC
>19|TRBJ2-6|NA|NA|TRBV19
CASSNSWTRYSSGANVLTF
TGTGCCAGTAGCAACAGTTGGACAAGGTACAGCTCTGGGGCCAACGTCCTGACTTTC
>16|TRBJ2-3|NA|TRBD2|TRBV7-6
CASSLAPGGGTDTQYF
TGTGCCAGCAGCTTAGCTCCCGGGGGGGGCACAGATACGCAGTATTTT
>15|TRBJ2-2|NA|TRBD1|TRBV23-1
CASGTGTGGTGELFF
TGCGCCAGCGGCACCGGGACAGGGGGAACCGGGGAGCTGTTTTTT
>13|TRBJ2-1|NA|NA|TRBV12-3/TRBV12-4
CASSPQMYNEQFF
TGTGCCAGCAGCCCGCAGATGTACAATGAGCAGTTCTTC